This TCR beta chain was identified in a study of OX40 agonist ivuxolimab in advanced cancers. Study in general: Patients in the trial were receiving intravenous ivuxolimab every 2 weeks, at doses of 0.01 to 10 mg/kg. Points from the study as a whole: Certain nonresponding patients likewise had low normalized T-cell clonal expansion.

V was cut by 3 bases and J by 3 bases, with 15 bases left in between. The CDR3 length is 16 residues. Germline assignment: CDR1 LNHDA and CDR2 SQIVND (reference sequence). Sequencing was performed with immunoSEQ multiplex PCR; in TCRdb, only in-frame clones are kept and a portion is missing. The sample lists roughly 30,000 clones, roughly 90% occurring once. This clone has a handful of counts. Its antigen is not identified. This clonotype was sampled from an adult with an advanced solid tumor such as melanoma, head and neck, liver or kidney cancer. The V call is TRBV19, the J call TRBJ2-1; D gene uncertain. The source material was CD4+ or CD8+ T cells sorted from blood, sampled in a trial of the OX40 agonist ivuxolimab. The CDR3 is CASSIGLLDLYNEQFF. Here the CDR3 DNA reads TGTGCCAGTAGTATTGGGCTACTCGACCTCTACAATGAGCAGTTCTTC. The variable domain in full, with the rest retrieved from reference TRBV19 and TRBJ2-1, is DGGITQSPKYLFRKEGQNVTLSCEQNLNHDAMYWYRQDPGQGLRLIYYSQIVNDFQKGDIAEGYSVSREKKESFPLTVTSAQKNPTAFYLCASSIGLLDLYNEQFFGPGTRLTVL.